These T cell receptor beta chains were read from a single sample in a study of OX40 agonist ivuxolimab in advanced cancers. Only in-frame clones appear in the TCRdb table, and some are missing; sequencing was by immunoSEQ multiplex PCR. The sample lists tens of thousands of clones; 86% were seen once. This specimen consisted of CD4+ or CD8+ T cells sorted from blood, obtained in a trial of the OX40 agonist ivuxolimab. The source of these receptors is an adult with an advanced solid tumor such as melanoma, head and neck, liver or kidney cancer. Each CDR3 is given with its conserved first and last residue. A D gene is named only where the DNA matches it firmly. Rows may omit the clone size; those that give it use once, few, many or a size class.

abundance: .
v_gene: TRBV6-5
j_gene: TRBJ2-7
d_gene: TRBD1
CDR3aa: CATTTGGVGEQYF
CDR3nt: TGTGCCACCACGACAGGGGGAGTTGGCGAGCAGTACTTC

abundance: few
v_gene: TRBV5-1
j_gene: TRBJ2-7
d_gene: .
CDR3aa: CASSLEGVSSYEQYF
CDR3nt: TGCGCCAGCAGCTTGGAAGGGGTTAGCTCCTACGAGCAGTACTTC

abundance: .
v_gene: TRBV29-1
j_gene: TRBJ2-5
d_gene: .
CDR3aa: CSVDQATEETQYF
CDR3nt: TGCAGCGTTGATCAGGCGACGGAGGAGACCCAGTACTTC

abundance: .
v_gene: TRBV5-1
j_gene: TRBJ2-7
d_gene: TRBD1
CDR3aa: CASAGQGQVSYEQYF
CDR3nt: TGCGCCAGCGCGGGCCAGGGACAGGTGTCCTACGAGCAGTACTTC

abundance: .
v_gene: TRBV30
j_gene: TRBJ1-6
d_gene: .
CDR3aa: CAWSEQDNSPLHF
CDR3nt: TGTGCCTGGAGTGAACAGGATAATTCACCCCTCCACTTT

abundance: .
v_gene: TRBV11-3
j_gene: TRBJ2-7
d_gene: .
CDR3aa: CASSFGGQTYEQYF
CDR3nt: TGTGCCAGCAGCTTTGGGGGACAAACCTACGAGCAGTACTTC

abundance: .
v_gene: TRBV25-1
j_gene: TRBJ1-4
d_gene: .
CDR3aa: CASSERATGMVEKLFF
CDR3nt: TGTGCCAGCAGTGAACGGGCCACCGGTATGGTAGAAAAACTGTTTTTT

abundance: .
v_gene: TRBV4-2
j_gene: TRBJ2-1
d_gene: .
CDR3aa: CASLLGGQPYNEQFF
CDR3nt: TGTGCCAGCCTACTAGGCGGACAGCCCTACAATGAGCAGTTCTTC

abundance: .
v_gene: TRBV7-9
j_gene: TRBJ2-7
d_gene: .
CDR3aa: CASRSGAYEQYF
CDR3nt: TGTGCCAGCCGCTCGGGGGCCTACGAGCAGTACTTC

abundance: .
v_gene: TRBV5-1
j_gene: TRBJ1-5
d_gene: .
CDR3aa: CASSLYLGQPQHF
CDR3nt: TGCGCCAGCAGCTTGTACTTGGGTCAGCCCCAGCATTTT

abundance: .
v_gene: TRBV7-2
j_gene: TRBJ2-5
d_gene: .
CDR3aa: CASSLVGTVQETQYF
CDR3nt: TGTGCCAGCAGCTTAGTCGGGACTGTACAAGAGACCCAGTACTTC

abundance: .
v_gene: TRBV28
j_gene: TRBJ1-3
d_gene: TRBD1
CDR3aa: CASSLLAGQGSGNTIYF
CDR3nt: TGTGCCAGCAGTTTACTAGCGGGACAGGGTTCTGGAAACACCATATATTTT

abundance: .
v_gene: TRBV5-3
j_gene: TRBJ1-5
d_gene: TRBD1
CDR3aa: CARSPDRGNQPQHF
CDR3nt: TGTGCCAGAAGCCCCGACAGGGGGAATCAGCCCCAGCATTTT

abundance: .
v_gene: TRBV4-3
j_gene: TRBJ1-2
d_gene: TRBD1
CDR3aa: CASSQWIAGGGYGYTF
CDR3nt: TGCGCCAGCAGCCAATGGATTGCAGGGGGAGGCTATGGCTACACCTTC

abundance: .
v_gene: TRBV28
j_gene: TRBJ1-2
d_gene: TRBD1
CDR3aa: CASSLGQGSNGYTF
CDR3nt: TGTGCCAGCAGTCTCGGACAGGGGTCTAATGGCTACACCTTC

abundance: .
v_gene: TRBV7-3
j_gene: TRBJ2-5
d_gene: .
CDR3aa: CASSPTYGSQETQYF
CDR3nt: TGTGCCAGCAGCCCCACATATGGCAGCCAAGAGACCCAGTACTTC

abundance: few
v_gene: TRBV6-5
j_gene: TRBJ2-3
d_gene: TRBD2
CDR3aa: CASSLSGGYTDTQYF
CDR3nt: TGTGCCAGCAGTCTTAGCGGGGGCTACACAGATACGCAGTATTTT

abundance: .
v_gene: TRBV9
j_gene: TRBJ2-7
d_gene: .
CDR3aa: CASSGGDRAYEQYF
CDR3nt: TGTGCCAGCAGCGGGGGGGACAGAGCCTACGAGCAGTACTTC

abundance: .
v_gene: TRBV7-2
j_gene: TRBJ1-2
d_gene: .
CDR3aa: CASSPMEGGGYTF
CDR3nt: TGTGCCAGCAGCCCCATGGAGGGAGGCGGCTACACCTTC

abundance: .
v_gene: TRBV28
j_gene: TRBJ1-5
d_gene: .
CDR3aa: CASSLAGGNQPQHF
CDR3nt: TGTGCCAGCAGTTTAGCTGGGGGCAATCAGCCCCAGCATTTT

abundance: .
v_gene: TRBV19
j_gene: TRBJ1-5
d_gene: .
CDR3aa: CASSAVQVLQGPRDF
CDR3nt: TGTGCCAGTAGCGCGGTACAGGTCCTTCAGGGGCCTCGCGATTTT

abundance: few
v_gene: TRBV7-9
j_gene: TRBJ1-1
d_gene: .
CDR3aa: CASSSTGGYGTEAFF
CDR3nt: TGTGCCAGCAGCTCGACGGGAGGGTATGGCACTGAAGCTTTCTTT

abundance: .
v_gene: TRBV9
j_gene: TRBJ1-5
d_gene: .
CDR3aa: CASSGGGQMNQPQHF
CDR3nt: TGTGCCAGCAGTGGAGGAGGACAGATGAATCAGCCCCAGCATTTT

abundance: .
v_gene: TRBV19
j_gene: TRBJ1-2
d_gene: .
CDR3aa: CASSALGQFYGYTF
CDR3nt: TGTGCCAGTAGTGCCTTAGGACAGTTTTATGGCTACACCTTC

abundance: .
v_gene: TRBV21-1
j_gene: TRBJ1-5
d_gene: .
CDR3aa: CASSETGKNQPQHF
CDR3nt: TGTGCCAGCAGTGAGACAGGGAAAAATCAGCCCCAGCATTTT

abundance: once
v_gene: TRBV30
j_gene: TRBJ1-3
d_gene: .
CDR3aa: CAWSVSGYSGNTIYF
CDR3nt: TGTGCCTGGAGTGTAAGCGGCTACTCTGGAAACACCATATATTTT

abundance: .
v_gene: TRBV11-3
j_gene: TRBJ2-1
d_gene: .
CDR3aa: CASSSTVANEQFF
CDR3nt: TGTGCCAGCAGCTCGACAGTGGCCAATGAGCAGTTCTTC

abundance: .
v_gene: TRBV2
j_gene: TRBJ2-3
d_gene: .
CDR3aa: CARTETNLYTQYF
CDR3nt: TGTGCCCGGACAGAAACAAATTTATATACGCAGTATTTT

abundance: few
v_gene: TRBV6-6
j_gene: TRBJ2-7
d_gene: TRBD1
CDR3aa: CASSLGTGAAYEQYF
CDR3nt: TGTGCCAGCAGTCTTGGGACAGGGGCCGCCTACGAGCAGTACTTC

abundance: .
v_gene: TRBV2
j_gene: TRBJ2-6
d_gene: .
CDR3aa: CASRYRAGANVLTF
CDR3nt: TGTGCCAGCAGATACAGGGCTGGGGCCAACGTCCTGACTTTC

abundance: few
v_gene: TRBV7-2
j_gene: TRBJ1-1
d_gene: .
CDR3aa: CASSKETEAFF
CDR3nt: TGTGCCAGCAGCAAGGAGACTGAAGCTTTCTTT

abundance: .
v_gene: TRBV5-6
j_gene: TRBJ1-5
d_gene: .
CDR3aa: CASALRGSNQPQHF
CDR3nt: TGTGCCAGCGCATTGAGGGGTAGCAATCAGCCCCAGCATTTT

abundance: .
v_gene: TRBV28
j_gene: TRBJ1-5
d_gene: .
CDR3aa: CASNGQPSNQPQHF
CDR3nt: TGTGCCAGCAATGGACAGCCAAGCAATCAGCCCCAGCATTTT

abundance: .
v_gene: TRBV2
j_gene: TRBJ2-2
d_gene: .
CDR3aa: CASRAGELFF
CDR3nt: TGTGCCAGCAGGGCCGGGGAGCTGTTTTTT

abundance: .
v_gene: TRBV19
j_gene: TRBJ1-4
d_gene: .
CDR3aa: CASSTTPGATNEKLFF
CDR3nt: TGTGCCAGTAGTACGACCCCGGGGGCAACTAATGAAAAACTGTTTTTT

abundance: .
v_gene: TRBV7-2
j_gene: TRBJ2-1
d_gene: TRBD2
CDR3aa: CASSSPGLAVSNEQFF
CDR3nt: TGTGCCAGCAGCTCACCGGGACTAGCGGTTTCCAACGAGCAGTTCTTC

abundance: .
v_gene: TRBV5-1
j_gene: TRBJ2-2
d_gene: TRBD1
CDR3aa: CASSLDRVNAGELFF
CDR3nt: TGCGCCAGCAGCCTAGACAGGGTAAACGCCGGGGAGCTGTTTTTT

abundance: .
v_gene: TRBV7-2
j_gene: TRBJ1-1
d_gene: .
CDR3aa: CASSLTGTEAFF
CDR3nt: TGTGCCAGCAGCTTAACCGGGACTGAAGCTTTCTTT

abundance: .
v_gene: TRBV7-2
j_gene: TRBJ1-1
d_gene: TRBD1
CDR3aa: CASSTQGDTEAFF
CDR3nt: TGTGCCAGCAGCACACAGGGGGACACTGAAGCTTTCTTT

abundance: few
v_gene: TRBV4-3
j_gene: TRBJ2-5
d_gene: .
CDR3aa: CASSQDHGAAGETQYF
CDR3nt: TGCGCCAGCAGCCAAGATCATGGGGCCGCGGGGGAGACCCAGTACTTC

abundance: .
v_gene: TRBV11-3
j_gene: TRBJ2-7
d_gene: .
CDR3aa: CASSFGTVAYEQYF
CDR3nt: TGTGCCAGCAGCTTCGGGACGGTCGCCTACGAGCAGTACTTC

abundance: few
v_gene: TRBV2
j_gene: TRBJ1-2
d_gene: .
CDR3aa: CASRGGTMGGYTF
CDR3nt: TGTGCCAGCAGGGGGGGAACAATGGGTGGCTACACCTTC

abundance: once
v_gene: TRBV6-5
j_gene: TRBJ1-2
d_gene: TRBD1
CDR3aa: CASSRPGTGRYGYTF
CDR3nt: TGTGCCAGCAGCCGTCCCGGGACAGGAAGATATGGCTACACCTTC

abundance: few
v_gene: TRBV29-1
j_gene: TRBJ2-1
d_gene: TRBD2
CDR3aa: CSAFRGGGEQFF
CDR3nt: TGCAGCGCCTTTCGGGGGGGCGGAGAGCAGTTCTTC

abundance: once
v_gene: TRBV6-1
j_gene: TRBJ1-1
d_gene: .
CDR3aa: CASSEATAEAFF
CDR3nt: TGTGCCAGCAGTGAAGCGACGGCTGAAGCTTTCTTT

abundance: .
v_gene: TRBV5-4
j_gene: TRBJ1-2
d_gene: .
CDR3aa: CASSFGTDYGYTF
CDR3nt: TGTGCCAGCAGCTTCGGGACTGACTATGGCTACACCTTC

abundance: .
v_gene: TRBV2
j_gene: TRBJ1-1
d_gene: TRBD1
CDR3aa: CAGRQGATTEAFF
CDR3nt: TGTGCCGGCCGTCAGGGGGCGACGACTGAAGCTTTCTTT